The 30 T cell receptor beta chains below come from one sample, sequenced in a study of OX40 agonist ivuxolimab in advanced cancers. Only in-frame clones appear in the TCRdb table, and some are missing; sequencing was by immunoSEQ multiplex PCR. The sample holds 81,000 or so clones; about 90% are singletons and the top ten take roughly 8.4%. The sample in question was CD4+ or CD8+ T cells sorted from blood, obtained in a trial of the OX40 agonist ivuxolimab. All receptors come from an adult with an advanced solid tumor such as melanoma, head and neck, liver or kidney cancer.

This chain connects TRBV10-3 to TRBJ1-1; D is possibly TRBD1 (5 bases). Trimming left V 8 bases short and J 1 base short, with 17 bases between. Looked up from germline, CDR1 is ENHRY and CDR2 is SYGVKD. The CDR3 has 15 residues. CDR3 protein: CAIGGETAPNTEAFF. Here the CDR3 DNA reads TGTGCCATCGGAGGGGAAACGGCGCCGAACACTGAAGCTTTCTTT.

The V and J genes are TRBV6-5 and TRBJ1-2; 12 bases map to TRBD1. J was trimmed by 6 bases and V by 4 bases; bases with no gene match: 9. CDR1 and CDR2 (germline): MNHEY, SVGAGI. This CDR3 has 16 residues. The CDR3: CASSSKGTGGANGYTF. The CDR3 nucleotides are TGTGCCAGCAGTTCGAAAGGGACAGGGGGCGCGAATGGCTACACCTTC.

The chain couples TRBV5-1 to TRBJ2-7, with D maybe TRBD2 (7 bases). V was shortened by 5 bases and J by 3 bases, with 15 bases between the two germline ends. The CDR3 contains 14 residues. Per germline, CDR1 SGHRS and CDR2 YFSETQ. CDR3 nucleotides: TGCGCCAGCAGGGTCACGGGGGGCCACTACGAGCAGTACTTC. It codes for CASRVTGGHYEQYF.

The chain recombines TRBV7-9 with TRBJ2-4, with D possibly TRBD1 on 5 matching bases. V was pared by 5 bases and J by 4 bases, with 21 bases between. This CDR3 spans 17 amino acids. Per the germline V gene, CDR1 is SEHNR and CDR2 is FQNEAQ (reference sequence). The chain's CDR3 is CASSPPGPGWAKNIQYF. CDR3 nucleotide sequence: TGTGCCAGCAGCCCACCCGGTCCAGGGTGGGCTAAAAACATTCAGTACTTC.

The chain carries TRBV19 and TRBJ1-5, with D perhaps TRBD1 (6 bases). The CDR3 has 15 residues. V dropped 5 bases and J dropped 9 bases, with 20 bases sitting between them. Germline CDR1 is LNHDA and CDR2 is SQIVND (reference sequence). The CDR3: CASSLSGAPQWPQHF. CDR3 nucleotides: TGTGCCAGTAGTCTATCAGGGGCCCCGCAATGGCCCCAGCATTTT.

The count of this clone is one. The CDR3 DNA sequence: TGTGCCAGCAGACTATATACAGGCTCGGGAAACACCATATATTTT. It encodes CASRLYTGSGNTIYF. The gene calls are TRBV28 and TRBJ1-3, with D maybe TRBD1 (5 bases). The CDR3 length is 15 residues. CDR1 and CDR2 from the germline V gene are MDHEN and SYDVKM. The V and J ends lost 6 bases and 4 bases respectively, with 16 bases between them.

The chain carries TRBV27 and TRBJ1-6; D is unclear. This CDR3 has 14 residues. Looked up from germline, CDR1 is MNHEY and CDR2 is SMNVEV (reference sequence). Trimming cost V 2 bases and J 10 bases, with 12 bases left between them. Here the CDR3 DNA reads TGTGCCAGCAGTTTAATAGGGTCTGGGTCACCCCTCCACTTT. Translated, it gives CASSLIGSGSPLHF.

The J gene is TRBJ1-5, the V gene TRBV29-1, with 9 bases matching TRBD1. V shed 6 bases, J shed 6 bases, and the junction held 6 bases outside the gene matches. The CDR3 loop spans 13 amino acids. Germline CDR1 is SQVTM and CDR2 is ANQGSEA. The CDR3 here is CSVGDRDRQPQHF. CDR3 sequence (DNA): TGCAGCGTGGGGGACAGGGATCGTCAGCCCCAGCATTTT.

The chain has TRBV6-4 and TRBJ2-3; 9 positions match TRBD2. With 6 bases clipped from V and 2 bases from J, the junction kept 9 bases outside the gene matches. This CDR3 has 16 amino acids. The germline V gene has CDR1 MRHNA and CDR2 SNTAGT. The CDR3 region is CASSPEREAVTDTQYF. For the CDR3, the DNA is TGTGCCAGCAGCCCAGAGCGGGAGGCGGTCACAGATACGCAGTATTTT.

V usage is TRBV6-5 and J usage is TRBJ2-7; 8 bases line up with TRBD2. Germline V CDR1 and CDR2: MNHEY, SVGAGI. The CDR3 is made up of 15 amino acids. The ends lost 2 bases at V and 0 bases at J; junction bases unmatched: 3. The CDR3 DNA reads TGTGCCAGCAGTTACGCCGGGGGGGGCTCCTACGAGCAGTACTTC. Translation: CASSYAGGGSYEQYF.

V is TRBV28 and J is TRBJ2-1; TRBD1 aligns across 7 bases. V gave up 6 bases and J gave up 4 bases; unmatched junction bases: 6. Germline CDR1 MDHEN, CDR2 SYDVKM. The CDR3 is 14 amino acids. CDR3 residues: CASRNRGPYNEQFF. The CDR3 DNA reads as TGTGCCAGCAGAAACAGGGGCCCTTACAATGAGCAGTTCTTC.

The chain's CDR3 is CASRPGTTFYGYTF. In nucleotides, the CDR3 is TGTGCCAGCAGACCCGGGACTACCTTCTATGGCTACACCTTC. The J gene is TRBJ1-2, the V gene TRBV2; the D gene is possibly TRBD1 (5 bases). The CDR3 totals 14 residues. Germline-derived CDR1 and CDR2 are SNHLY and FYNNEI. The V end lost 6 bases, the J end lost 4 bases, and 15 bases lay between the germline ends.

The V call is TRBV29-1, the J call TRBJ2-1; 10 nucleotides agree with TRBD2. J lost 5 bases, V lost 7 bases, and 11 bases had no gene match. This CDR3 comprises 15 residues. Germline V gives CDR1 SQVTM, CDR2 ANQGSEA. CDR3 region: CSGQRPSGRNNEQFF. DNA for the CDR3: TGCAGCGGCCAGCGGCCTAGCGGGAGAAACAATGAGCAGTTCTTC.

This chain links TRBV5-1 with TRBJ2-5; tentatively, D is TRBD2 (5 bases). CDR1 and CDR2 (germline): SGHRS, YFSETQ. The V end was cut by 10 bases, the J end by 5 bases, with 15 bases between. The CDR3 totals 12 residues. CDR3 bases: TGCGCCTCTAACCCAGGCGGGGAGACCCAGTACTTC. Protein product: CASNPGGETQYF.

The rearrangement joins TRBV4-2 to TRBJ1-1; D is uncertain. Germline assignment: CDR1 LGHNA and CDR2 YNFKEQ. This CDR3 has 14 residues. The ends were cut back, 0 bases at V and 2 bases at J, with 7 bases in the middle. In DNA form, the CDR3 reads TGTGCCAGCAGCCAAGAGGGCGGAAACACTGAAGCTTTCTTT. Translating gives CASSQEGGNTEAFF.

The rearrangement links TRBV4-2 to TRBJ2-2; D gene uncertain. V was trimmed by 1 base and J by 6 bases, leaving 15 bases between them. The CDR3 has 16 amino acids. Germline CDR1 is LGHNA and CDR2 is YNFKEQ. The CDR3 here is CASSQVRASAAGELFF. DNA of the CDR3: TGTGCCAGCAGCCAAGTTAGGGCCAGTGCCGCCGGGGAGCTGTTTTTT.

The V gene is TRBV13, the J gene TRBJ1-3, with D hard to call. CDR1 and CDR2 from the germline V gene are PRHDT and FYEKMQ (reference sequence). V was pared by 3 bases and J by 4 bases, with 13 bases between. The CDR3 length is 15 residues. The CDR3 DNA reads TGTGCCAGCAGCTTGGTAGGCCACCACGGAAACACCATATATTTT. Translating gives CASSLVGHHGNTIYF.

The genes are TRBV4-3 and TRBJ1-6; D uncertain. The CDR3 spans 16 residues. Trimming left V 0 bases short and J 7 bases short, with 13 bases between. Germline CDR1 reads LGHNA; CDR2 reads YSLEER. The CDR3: CASSQDGLGRNSPLHF. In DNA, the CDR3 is TGCGCCAGCAGCCAAGATGGTTTAGGACGAAATTCACCCCTCCACTTT.

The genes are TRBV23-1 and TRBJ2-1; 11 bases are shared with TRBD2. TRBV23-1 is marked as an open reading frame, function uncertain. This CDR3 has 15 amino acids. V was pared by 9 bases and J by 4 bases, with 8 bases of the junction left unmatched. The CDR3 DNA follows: TGCGCCAGGATTCCGGGACTAGCGGAGTACAATGAGCAGTTCTTC. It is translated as CARIPGLAEYNEQFF.

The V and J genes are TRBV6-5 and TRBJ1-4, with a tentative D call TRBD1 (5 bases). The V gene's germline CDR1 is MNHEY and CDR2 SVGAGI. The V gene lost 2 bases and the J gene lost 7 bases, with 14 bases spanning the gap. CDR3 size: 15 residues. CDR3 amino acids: CASSYSGQGVEKLFF. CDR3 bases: TGTGCCAGCAGTTACAGTGGTCAGGGCGTTGAAAAACTGTTTTTT.

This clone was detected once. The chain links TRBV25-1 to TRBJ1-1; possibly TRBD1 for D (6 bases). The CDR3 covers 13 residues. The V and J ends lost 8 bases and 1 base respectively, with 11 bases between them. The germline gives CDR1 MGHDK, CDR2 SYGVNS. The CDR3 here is CASLQTGNTEAFF. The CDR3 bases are TGTGCCAGCCTTCAGACAGGGAACACTGAAGCTTTCTTT.

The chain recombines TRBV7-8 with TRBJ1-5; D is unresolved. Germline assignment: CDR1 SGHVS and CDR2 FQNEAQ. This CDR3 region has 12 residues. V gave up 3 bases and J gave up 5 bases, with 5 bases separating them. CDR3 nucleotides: TGTGCCAGCAGCTTCGCTGATCAGCCCCAGCATTTT. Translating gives CASSFADQPQHF.

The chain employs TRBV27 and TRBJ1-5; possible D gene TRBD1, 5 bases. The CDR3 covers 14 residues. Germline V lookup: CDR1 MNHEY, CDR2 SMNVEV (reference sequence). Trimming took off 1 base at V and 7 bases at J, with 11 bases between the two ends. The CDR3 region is CASSLWQGSQPQHF. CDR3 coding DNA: TGTGCCAGCAGTTTATGGCAGGGTTCACAGCCCCAGCATTTT.

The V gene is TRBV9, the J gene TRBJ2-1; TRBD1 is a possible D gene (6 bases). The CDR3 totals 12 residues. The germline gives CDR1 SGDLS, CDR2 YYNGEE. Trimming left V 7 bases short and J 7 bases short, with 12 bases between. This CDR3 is CASGGRGNEQFF. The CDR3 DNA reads TGTGCCAGCGGCGGCAGGGGAAATGAGCAGTTCTTC.

DNA for the CDR3: TGCGCCAGCAGCCAAGAGCGGGCTCACGGTGTGGATGAGCAGTTCTTC. This gives the protein CASSQERAHGVDEQFF. The genes are TRBV4-3 and TRBJ2-1, with a tentative D call TRBD2 (5 bases). The V gene lost 0 bases and the J gene lost 8 bases, with 17 bases spanning the gap. Germline V CDR1 and CDR2: LGHNA, YSLEER. The CDR3 is made up of 16 amino acids.

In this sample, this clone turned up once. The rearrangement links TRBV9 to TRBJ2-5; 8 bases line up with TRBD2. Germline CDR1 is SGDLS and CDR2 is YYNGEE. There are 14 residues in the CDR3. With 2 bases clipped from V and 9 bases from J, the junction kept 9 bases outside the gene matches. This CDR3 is CASSVGGGPMAQYF. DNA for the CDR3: TGTGCCAGCAGCGTGGGCGGGGGGCCGATGGCCCAGTACTTC.

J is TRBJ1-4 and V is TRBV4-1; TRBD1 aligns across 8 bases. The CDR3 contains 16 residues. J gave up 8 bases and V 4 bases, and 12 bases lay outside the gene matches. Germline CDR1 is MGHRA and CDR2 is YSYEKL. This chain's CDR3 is CASSPDRGYAHEKLFF. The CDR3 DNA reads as TGCGCCAGCAGCCCCGACAGGGGATATGCCCACGAAAAACTGTTTTTT.

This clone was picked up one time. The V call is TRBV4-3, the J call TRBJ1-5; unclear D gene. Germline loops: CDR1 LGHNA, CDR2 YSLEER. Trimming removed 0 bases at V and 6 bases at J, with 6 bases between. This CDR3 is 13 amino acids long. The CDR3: CASSQDRAQPQHF. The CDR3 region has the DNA TGCGCCAGCAGCCAAGATAGGGCTCAGCCCCAGCATTTT.

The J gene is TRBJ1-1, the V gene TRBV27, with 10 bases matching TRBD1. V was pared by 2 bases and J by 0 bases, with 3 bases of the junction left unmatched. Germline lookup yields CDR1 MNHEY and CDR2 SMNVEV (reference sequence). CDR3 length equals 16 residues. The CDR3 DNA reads TGTGCCAGCAGTTTAAGGGGGACAGGGGTGAACACTGAAGCTTTCTTT. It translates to CASSLRGTGVNTEAFF.

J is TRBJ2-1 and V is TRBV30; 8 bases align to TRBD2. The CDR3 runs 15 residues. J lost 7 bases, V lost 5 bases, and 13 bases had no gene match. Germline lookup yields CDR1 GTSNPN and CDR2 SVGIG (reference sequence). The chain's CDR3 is CAWGTIAGWGNEQFF. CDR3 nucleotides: TGTGCCTGGGGCACCATAGCGGGATGGGGTAATGAGCAGTTCTTC.